This entry lists 28 T cell receptor beta chains sequenced from one sample in a study of OX40 agonist ivuxolimab in advanced cancers. Assay: immunoSEQ multiplex PCR; the TCRdb copy retains only in-frame clones and omits some. The data contain around 53,000 clones, about 85% of them seen just once; the ten biggest clones take up roughly 20%. Sample: CD4+ or CD8+ T cells sorted from blood, taken in a trial of the OX40 agonist ivuxolimab. The origin of the receptors is an adult with an advanced solid tumor such as melanoma, head and neck, liver or kidney cancer.

This CDR3 reads CSVARQGGYTF. The CDR3, as DNA: TGCAGCGTTGCTCGCCAGGGAGGCTACACCTTC. The chain uses TRBV29-1 and TRBJ1-2, with a possible D match to TRBD1 (5 bases). This CDR3 is built from 11 residues. V was shortened by 4 bases and J by 8 bases, with 11 bases between the two germline ends. Per the germline V gene, CDR1 is SQVTM and CDR2 is ANQGSEA.

This chain joins TRBV25-1 and TRBJ2-7, with D perhaps matching TRBD1 (5 bases). Per germline, CDR1 MGHDK and CDR2 SYGVNS. There are 11 residues in the CDR3. V was trimmed by 4 bases and J by 5 bases, leaving 6 bases between them. CDR3 in amino acids: CASSAGNEQYF. The CDR3 coding sequence is TGTGCCAGCAGTGCAGGGAACGAGCAGTACTTC.

The chain is built from TRBV19 and TRBJ2-1, with 8 bases lining up with TRBD2. This CDR3 is 11 amino acids long. The ends lost 8 bases at V and 9 bases at J; junction bases unmatched: 3. Germline loops: CDR1 LNHDA, CDR2 SQIVND (reference sequence). This CDR3 reads CASGTSTEQFF. The CDR3 DNA reads TGTGCCAGTGGGACTAGTACTGAGCAGTTCTTC.

J is TRBJ2-1 and V is TRBV9, with a tentative D call TRBD1 (6 bases). This CDR3 spans 16 amino acids. Germline V gene lookup returns CDR1 SGDLS and CDR2 YYNGEE. The ends were cut back, 4 bases at V and 1 base at J, with 15 bases in the middle. The CDR3 here is CASSPAQGQSYNEQFF. In DNA form, the CDR3 reads TGTGCCAGCAGCCCCGCGCAGGGACAATCCTACAATGAGCAGTTCTTC.

This clone was detected only a few times. The chain joins TRBV28 to TRBJ2-1; D gene ambiguous. Per germline, CDR1 MDHEN and CDR2 SYDVKM. The CDR3 runs to 13 residues. The V gene lost 3 bases and the J gene lost 2 bases, with 5 bases spanning the gap. In DNA form, the CDR3 reads TGTGCCAGCAGTTTGGTCGCCTACAATGAGCAGTTCTTC. Protein: CASSLVAYNEQFF. Together with reference TRBV28 and TRBJ2-1, the CDR3 gives the full variable domain: DVKVTQSSRYLVKRTGEKVFLECVQDMDHENMFWYRQDPGLGLRLIYFSYDVKMKEKGDIPEGYSVSREKKERFSLILESASTNQTSMYLCASSLVAYNEQFFGPGTRLTVL.

This rearrangement joins TRBV7-2 to TRBJ1-3; 7 bases are shared with TRBD1. The CDR3 has 15 residues. V was clipped by 4 bases and J by 3 bases; unmatched bases: 6. Germline assignment: CDR1 SGHTA and CDR2 FQGNSA. The CDR3 DNA reads TGTGCCAGCAGCTGGGACAGCCGCGTTGGAAACACCATATATTTT. It encodes CASSWDSRVGNTIYF.

The V and J genes are TRBV21-1 and TRBJ2-3; the table's D call TRBD1 went unverified against the DNA. TRBV21-1 is noted as a pseudogene. The CDR3 runs to 15 residues. For the CDR3, the DNA is TGTGCCAGCAGCAAAGGACACCGACCCACAGATACGCAGTATTTT. It yields the protein CASSKGHRPTDTQYF.

This clone was seen only a few times. The chain employs TRBV9 and TRBJ2-5; no firm D call. This CDR3 is 16 amino acids long. Germline V gene data show CDR1 as SGDLS and CDR2 as YYNGEE. V lost 3 bases and J lost 3, with 18 bases in between. CDR3 residues: CASSATPSHGKETQYF. CDR3 bases: TGTGCCAGCAGCGCTACTCCCTCTCATGGGAAAGAGACCCAGTACTTC.

The chain carries TRBV7-9 and TRBJ2-3; 7 positions agree with TRBD1. V gave up 5 bases and J gave up 1 base; unmatched junction bases: 3. Germline assignment: CDR1 SEHNR and CDR2 FQNEAQ (reference sequence). The CDR3 is 14 amino acids. The CDR3 sequence is CASSRDRGTDTQYF. The CDR3 DNA reads as TGTGCCAGCAGCCGAGACAGGGGCACAGATACGCAGTATTTT.

The chain couples TRBV4-2 to TRBJ2-4; TRBD1 or TRBD2 may be the D gene (5 bases each). Germline V gene data show CDR1 as LGHNA and CDR2 as YNFKEQ. Trimming cost V 6 bases and J 2 bases, with 8 bases left between them. CDR3 size: 13 residues. CDR3 sequence (DNA): TGTGCCAGCAGAGGGGAGTCCAAAAACATTCAGTACTTC. Protein: CASRGESKNIQYF.

V gene TRBV9 combines with J gene TRBJ2-1; 8 bases are a match to TRBD1. Germline lookup yields CDR1 SGDLS and CDR2 YYNGEE. There are 20 residues in the CDR3. V lost 0 bases, J lost 0 bases, and 14 bases stayed unmatched. CDR3 in amino acids: CASSVGDGQGESSSYNEQFF. CDR3 nucleotide sequence: TGTGCCAGCAGCGTAGGTGACGGACAGGGTGAAAGTAGCTCCTACAATGAGCAGTTCTTC.

The chain carries TRBV29-1 and TRBJ2-2, with a tentative D call TRBD2 (5 bases). The germline V gene has CDR1 SQVTM and CDR2 ANQGSEA. The CDR3 consists of 14 residues. V was shortened by 3 bases and J by 7 bases, with 15 bases between the two germline ends. CDR3 region: CSVDNEGSSGELFF. The CDR3 DNA sequence: TGCAGCGTTGATAACGAGGGATCGAGCGGGGAGCTGTTTTTT.

V usage is TRBV7-9 and J usage is TRBJ2-1; D call uncertain. V gave up 5 bases and J gave up 9 bases, with 8 bases separating them. Germline V CDR1 and CDR2: SEHNR, FQNEAQ (reference sequence). The CDR3 extends over 11 amino acids. CDR3: CASSADLEQFF. The CDR3 nucleotides read TGTGCCAGCAGCGCGGATCTTGAGCAGTTCTTC.

The chain recombines TRBV13 with TRBJ1-4; TRBD1 matches at 8 bases. The CDR3 consists of 15 residues. The J segment lost 6 bases and the V segment lost 5 bases, leaving 8 bases of the junction unmatched. Germline V gene sequence: CDR1 PRHDT, CDR2 FYEKMQ (reference sequence). The CDR3 region is CASSHGQGGDEKLFF. In DNA, the CDR3 is TGTGCCAGCAGCCATGGACAGGGCGGAGATGAAAAACTGTTTTTT.

This clone is labeled medium-sized (0.01 to 0.1%). This chain joins TRBV21-1 and TRBJ1-1. TRBV21-1 is noted as a pseudogene. The CDR3 covers 16 residues. The CDR3 DNA follows: TGTGCCAGCAGCAAAATTTTGGGGGGACGGAACACTGAAGCTTTCTTT. Protein sequence: CASSKILGGRNTEAFF.

This clone occurred once. The chain links TRBV9 to TRBJ2-7, with D possibly being TRBD2 (5 bases). The germline V gene encodes CDR1 SGDLS and CDR2 YYNGEE. This CDR3 has 14 amino acids. With 2 bases removed from V and 3 bases from J, the gap between germline ends came to 12 bases. As DNA, the CDR3 is TGTGCCAGCAGCGTCGGAGGATTTAGCTACGAGCAGTACTTC. It specifies CASSVGGFSYEQYF.

The rearrangement links TRBV4-3 to TRBJ1-2, with 7 bases matching TRBD1. The trim removed 4 bases at V and 6 bases at J, leaving 5 bases unmatched. The CDR3 has 13 amino acids. CDR1 and CDR2 (germline): LGHNA, YSLEER. The CDR3 spells CASSPRQGHGYTF. The CDR3, as DNA: TGCGCCAGCAGCCCTCGACAGGGACATGGCTACACCTTC.

The J gene is TRBJ2-7, the V gene TRBV9; D possibly corresponds to TRBD1 (6 bases). This CDR3 comprises 14 residues. Germline V gives CDR1 SGDLS, CDR2 YYNGEE. The ends were cut back, 0 bases at V and 7 bases at J, with 14 bases in the middle. CDR3 protein: CASSVGQGQDEQYF. The DNA of the CDR3 is TGTGCCAGCAGCGTAGGGCAGGGGCAGGATGAGCAGTACTTC.

In DNA form, the CDR3 reads TGTGCCAGCAGTTACGGGGCAGGGCTCGAGCAGTACGTC. Encoded protein: CASSYGAGLEQYV. V and J are TRBV6-6 and TRBJ2-7, with D tentatively TRBD1 (5 bases). The CDR3 is 13 residues long. Germline assignment: CDR1 MNHNY and CDR2 SVGAGI (reference sequence). V was shortened by 2 bases and J by 6 bases, with 11 bases between the two germline ends.

This clone was observed a handful of times. J is TRBJ2-1 and V is TRBV7-7; 7 bases are a match to TRBD1. The CDR3 is 15 amino acids. The germline CDR1 and CDR2 sequences are SSHAT and FNYEAQ (reference sequence). V was pared by 4 bases and J by 6 bases, with 9 bases of the junction left unmatched. This CDR3 is CASSSGTVGFNEQFF. The CDR3 DNA sequence: TGTGCCAGCAGCTCCGGGACAGTCGGCTTCAATGAGCAGTTCTTC.

The rearrangement joins TRBV27 to TRBJ1-6; no clear D. V lost 4 bases, J lost 9 bases, and 16 bases lay in between. CDR1 is MNHEY and CDR2 is SMNVEV in the germline V gene (reference sequence). The CDR3 is 15 amino acids. DNA of the CDR3: TGTGCCAGCAGTTATACTATAGGGTTCACTTCACCCCTCCACTTT. It translates to CASSYTIGFTSPLHF.

This chain links TRBV5-5 with TRBJ1-2, with D tentatively TRBD1 (6 bases). The CDR3 contains 15 residues. The germline V gene encodes CDR1 SGHKS and CDR2 YYEKEE (reference sequence). Trimming cost V 4 bases and J 6 bases, with 19 bases left between them. The CDR3 nucleotides read TGTGCCAGCAGCCCGGAGGTTGGGGGGGCCAATGGCTACACCTTC. Translated, it gives CASSPEVGGANGYTF.

The chain links TRBV6-1 to TRBJ2-7, with TRBD2 matching 8 bases. The CDR3 is 20 amino acids. The ends lost 2 bases at V and 0 bases at J; junction bases unmatched: 18. Germline-derived CDR1 and CDR2 are MNHNS and SASEGT. The CDR3 loop is CASSEHTLVLGGVSSYEQYF. CDR3 coding DNA: TGTGCCAGCAGTGAACATACTTTGGTCCTCGGGGGGGTTTCCTCCTACGAGCAGTACTTC.

This clone was detected once. The V and J genes are TRBV5-6 and TRBJ1-1; no reliable D call. The V gene's germline CDR1 is SGHDT and CDR2 YYEEEE. V dropped 4 bases and J dropped 7 bases, with 11 bases sitting between them. The CDR3 has 12 amino acids. The CDR3 DNA sequence: TGTGCCAGCAGCGAGACGCTAGGTGAAGCTTTCTTT. This codes for CASSETLGEAFF. Complete variable domain (other parts from reference TRBV5-6 and TRBJ1-1): DAGVTQSPTHLIKTRGQQVTLRCSPKSGHDTVSWYQQALGQGPQFIFQYYEEEERQRGNFPDRFSGHQFPNYSSELNVNALLLGDSALYLCASSETLGEAFFGQGTRLTVV.

The genes are TRBV30 and TRBJ1-2; tentative D call: TRBD1 (6 bases). CDR1 is GTSNPN, CDR2 SVGIG, per germline (reference sequence). The length of the CDR3 is 14 residues. Trimming removed 1 base from V and 4 bases from J, with 13 bases in between. The CDR3 nucleotides read TGTGCCTGGAGTGACGGACAGTCCAGCTATGGCTACACCTTC. This encodes CAWSDGQSSYGYTF.

This chain joins TRBV27 and TRBJ1-1; perhaps TRBD1 as D (5 bases). The V and J ends lost 6 bases and 7 bases respectively, with 15 bases between them. CDR1 MNHEY and CDR2 SMNVEV come from the germline V gene (reference sequence). The CDR3 is 13 amino acids. CDR3 in amino acids: CASSWGGTNEAFF. The DNA for the CDR3 is TGTGCCAGCAGCTGGGGAGGGACCAATGAAGCTTTCTTT.

The chain joins TRBV4-2 to TRBJ2-7; a possible D gene is TRBD2 (5 bases). The CDR3 runs to 14 residues. Germline V lookup: CDR1 LGHNA, CDR2 YNFKEQ. Trimming removed 1 base from V and 5 bases from J, with 12 bases in between. The CDR3 sequence is CASSQGTAGDEQYF. For the CDR3, the DNA is TGTGCCAGCAGCCAAGGGACTGCAGGCGACGAGCAGTACTTC.

The rearrangement joins TRBV14 to TRBJ2-2; D not certain. The V and J ends lost 8 bases and 7 bases respectively, with 11 bases between them. Germline values: CDR1 SGHDN, CDR2 FVKESK. The CDR3 extends over 12 amino acids. The CDR3 bases are TGTGCCAGCGGGCGTTGGGTCGGGGAGCTGTTTTTT. Amino acid sequence: CASGRWVGELFF.